Below, 12 T cell receptor beta chains from the same sample are listed, as sequenced in a study of blood T cell repertoires in COVID-19. Data came from immunoSEQ multiplex PCR; TCRdb stores just in-frame clones and leaves some out. The table records 250,000 to 300,000 clones, approximately 87% of them present only once. The sequencing input was peripheral blood. The receptors derive from a man between 60 and 75 years old who had recovered from COVID-19.

The CDR3 reads CASRDRVDEQYF. Written as DNA, the CDR3 is TGTGCCAGCAGGGACAGGGTGGACGAGCAGTACTTC. The V and J genes are TRBV2 and TRBJ2-7; 8 bases align to TRBD1. Germline V gives CDR1 SNHLY, CDR2 FYNNEI. The CDR3 runs to 12 residues. Losses at the gene ends were 6 bases for V and 5 bases for J; bases not matched to a gene: 3.

The chain uses TRBV4-1 and TRBJ1-2; 9 bases are a match to TRBD1. This CDR3 is 13 amino acids long. From germline, CDR1 is MGHRA and CDR2 YSYEKL. V lost 5 bases and J lost 8; bases outside the gene matches: 6. CDR3 protein: CASSKGTGRGYTF. CDR3 DNA: TGCGCCAGCAGCAAAGGGACAGGGAGAGGCTACACCTTC.

V and J are TRBV18 and TRBJ2-7; a possible D gene is TRBD1 (6 bases). CDR1 is KGHSH and CDR2 is LQKENI in the germline V gene. The CDR3 covers 14 residues. V was trimmed by 4 bases and J by 0 bases, leaving 10 bases between them. CDR3 loop: CASSRDKPSYEQYF. As DNA, the CDR3 is TGTGCCAGCTCACGGGACAAGCCCTCCTACGAGCAGTACTTC.

As to this clone: One end of the junction fails to match germline, which may point to a read error. This chain connects TRBV7-7 to TRBJ1-4; D is uncertain. Germline CDR1 reads SSHAT; CDR2 reads FNYEAQ (reference sequence). The CDR3 spans 13 residues. CDR3 sequence reads: CASSLALNEKLFF. CDR3 sequence (DNA): TGTGCTAGCAGCTTAGCTCTTAATGAAAAACTGTTTTTT.

V and J are TRBV11-2 and TRBJ2-3, with a tentative D call TRBD1 (6 bases). V was pared by 5 bases and J by 0 bases, with 12 bases between. This CDR3 has 15 amino acids. From germline, CDR1 is SGHAT and CDR2 FQNNGV. In DNA form, the CDR3 reads TGTGCCAGCAGCCGAAACAGGGCTAGCACAGATACGCAGTATTTT. Its protein product is CASSRNRASTDTQYF.

This chain uses TRBV30 with TRBJ1-1, with 7 bases fitting TRBD1. Germline V gene data show CDR1 as GTSNPN and CDR2 as SVGIG (reference sequence). This CDR3 has 13 residues. The V segment lost 4 bases and the J segment 4 bases; nucleotides outside the gene matches: 6. The CDR3 bases are TGTGCCTGGATGGGACAGACGTTCACTGAAGCTTTCTTT. Its protein product is CAWMGQTFTEAFF.

The genes are TRBV30 and TRBJ2-7, with 9 bases matching TRBD1. V dropped 8 bases and J dropped 1; count of bases not matched to a gene: 6. The V gene's germline CDR1 is GTSNPN and CDR2 SVGIG (reference sequence). This CDR3 contains 13 residues. CDR3 amino acids: CALGQGHSYEQYF. Written as DNA, the CDR3 is TGTGCCCTGGGACAGGGACATTCCTACGAGCAGTACTTC. Combining the CDR3 with reference TRBV30 and TRBJ2-7 gives the whole variable domain SQTIHQWPATLVQPVGSPLSLECTVEGTSNPNLYWYRQAAGRGLQLLFYSVGIGQISSEVPQNLSASRPQDRQFILSSKKLLLSDSGFYLCALGQGHSYEQYFGPGTRLTVT.

This clone was recorded a few times. This sequence joins TRBV15 and TRBJ2-7; 10 bases fit TRBD1. The ends lost 6 bases at V and 4 bases at J; junction bases unmatched: 6. Germline loops: CDR1 LNHNV, CDR2 YYDKDF (reference sequence). The CDR3 has 14 residues. The chain's CDR3 is CATRPGQGRYEQYF. CDR3 coding DNA: TGTGCCACCAGACCGGGACAGGGGAGGTACGAGCAGTACTTC.

The chain recombines TRBV18 with TRBJ2-1; TRBD2 matches at 16 bases. This CDR3 spans 19 amino acids. Trimming at V came to 4 bases and at J to 7 bases, leaving 13 bases not matched to a gene. CDR1 and CDR2 (germline): KGHSH, LQKENI. CDR3 DNA: TGTGCCAGCTCACTAGCATCCGGGACTAGCGGGAGGGTCCCTAATGAGCAGTTCTTC. It codes for CASSLASGTSGRVPNEQFF.

This chain links TRBV13 with TRBJ2-1; D not certain. Germline V gene data show CDR1 as PRHDT and CDR2 as FYEKMQ (reference sequence). V dropped 2 bases and J dropped 9 bases, with 11 bases sitting between them. The CDR3 length is 13 residues. CDR3: CASSLSSFGEQFF. In DNA, the CDR3 is TGTGCCAGCAGCTTAAGTTCCTTCGGTGAGCAGTTCTTC. Complete variable domain (other parts from reference TRBV13 and TRBJ2-1): AAGVIQSPRHLIKEKRETATLKCYPIPRHDTVYWYQQGPGQDPQFLISFYEKMQSDKGSIPDRFSAQQFSDYHSELNMSSLELGDSALYFCASSLSSFGEQFFGPGTRLTVL.

For this clone: At the DNA level, this CDR3 is encoded by other sequences in the same sample as well. V is TRBV5-4 and J is TRBJ2-3, with 11 bases that match TRBD2. This CDR3 region has 13 residues. The germline V gene has CDR1 SGHNT and CDR2 YYREEE (reference sequence). V trimming: 5 bases; J trimming: 5 bases; junction bases outside the gene matches: 1. The CDR3 region is CASSLAGGDTQYF. In DNA form, the CDR3 reads TGTGCCAGCAGTCTAGCGGGGGGAGATACGCAGTATTTT.

This chain's CDR3 is CASSPSQGNQPQHF. CDR3 DNA sequence: TGTGCCAGCAGCCCTTCTCAGGGTAATCAGCCCCAGCATTTT. The chain couples TRBV6-4 to TRBJ1-5; D may be TRBD1 (5 bases). Germline V CDR1 and CDR2: MRHNA, SNTAGT. The length of the CDR3 is 14 residues. V lost 6 bases, J lost 4 bases, and 13 bases lay in between.